A single sample is the source of the 11 T cell receptor beta chains below, sequenced in a study of CD4 T cells in relation to SARS-CoV-2 and coronaviruses. The table came from immunoSEQ multiplex PCR; TCRdb's copy has only in-frame clones and leaves some out. The sample has approximately 11,000 clones; more than 75% are singletons. Source material: naive CD4+ T cells from PBMCs. The subset is: naive CD4+ T cells isolated by negative enrichment. These receptors were taken from an adult with COVID-19.

This chain connects TRBV6-6 to TRBJ1-1; D might be TRBD1 (6 bases). The CDR3 runs to 15 residues. Trimming shortened V by 2 bases and J by 5 bases, and 15 bases separated the two germline ends. Germline loops: CDR1 MNHNY, CDR2 SVGAGI (reference sequence). CDR3 in amino acids: CASSYPYRVETEAFF. The CDR3 coding sequence is TGTGCCAGCAGTTACCCGTACAGGGTAGAGACTGAAGCTTTCTTT.

The genes are TRBV7-2 and TRBJ1-2; no reliable D call. This CDR3 region has 17 residues. The germline V gene encodes CDR1 SGHTA and CDR2 FQGNSA. Trimming shortened V by 5 bases and J by 4 bases, and 23 bases separated the two germline ends. CDR3 region: CASSGQAASPGPYGYTF. CDR3 DNA: TGTGCCAGCAGCGGTCAGGCGGCTAGCCCTGGCCCCTATGGCTACACCTTC.

The chain carries TRBV5-1 and TRBJ2-7; the D gene is possibly TRBD2 (5 bases). The CDR3 consists of 14 residues. CDR1 and CDR2 from the germline V gene are SGHRS and YFSETQ. Trimming pared 1 base from V and 6 bases from J, leaving 14 bases between. The CDR3 loop reads CASSLWRAVSEQYF. The CDR3 DNA reads TGCGCCAGCAGCTTGTGGCGGGCCGTCAGCGAGCAGTACTTC.

The chain uses TRBV18 and TRBJ2-7; 10 nucleotides agree with TRBD1. The CDR3 extends over 17 amino acids. V lost 3 bases, J lost 3 bases, and 11 bases stayed unmatched. Germline CDR1 is KGHSH and CDR2 is LQKENI. CDR3 DNA sequence: TGTGCCAGCTCACCTACTTCAGGACAGGGGGTGGGCTACGAGCAGTACTTC. It encodes CASSPTSGQGVGYEQYF.

The chain combines TRBV3-1 (or the pseudogene TRBV3-2) with TRBJ1-1; 10 bases are shared with TRBD1. V was clipped by 1 base and J by 9 bases; unmatched bases: 11. This CDR3 spans 16 amino acids. Germline values: CDR1 LGHDT, CDR2 YNNKEL (reference sequence). The CDR3: CASSQGGTGVKRKAFF. DNA of the CDR3: TGTGCCAGCAGCCAAGGAGGGACAGGGGTTAAAAGGAAAGCTTTCTTT.

V is TRBV6-5 and J is TRBJ2-7; D is possibly TRBD1 (5 bases). There are 11 residues in the CDR3. Per the germline V gene, CDR1 is MNHEY and CDR2 is SVGAGI. Deletions cut 6 bases from V and 7 bases from J, with 10 bases between. CDR3 bases: TGTGCCAGCAGCCAGGGCACGGAGCAGTACTTC. It codes for CASSQGTEQYF.

In this sample, this clone turned up a few times. The rearrangement uses TRBV3-1 (or the pseudogene TRBV3-2) and TRBJ1-4, with 7 bases that match TRBD1. V dropped 4 bases and J dropped 0; count of bases not matched to a gene: 5. The germline CDR1 and CDR2 sequences are LGHDT and YNNKEL (reference sequence). The CDR3 is 16 amino acids. CDR3 residues: CASSRDRVATNEKLFF. The DNA for the CDR3 is TGTGCCAGCAGCCGAGACAGGGTTGCAACTAATGAAAAACTGTTTTTT.

The CDR3, as DNA: TGCAGCGTTGAGGCAGGGGGTGGAAACACCATATATTTT. This translates into CSVEAGGGNTIYF. V and J are TRBV29-1 and TRBJ1-3, with 7 bases lining up with TRBD1. This CDR3 comprises 13 residues. Germline-derived CDR1 and CDR2 are SQVTM and ANQGSEA. V lost 3 bases, J lost 3 bases, and 2 bases stayed unmatched.

The J gene is TRBJ1-5, the V gene TRBV4-1; a possible D gene is TRBD1 (6 bases). CDR1 and CDR2 (germline): MGHRA, YSYEKL. The CDR3 runs to 14 residues. Trimming left V 2 bases short and J 6 bases short, with 11 bases between. The CDR3 spells CASSQYGGLQPQHF. The CDR3 DNA follows: TGCGCCAGCAGCCAATACGGGGGGCTTCAGCCCCAGCATTTT.

In its sample, this clone was seen once. V usage is TRBV7-6 and J usage is TRBJ2-2; 12 bases match TRBD2. CDR1 is SGHVS, CDR2 FNYEAQ, per germline. V lost 7 bases to trimming and J lost 0 bases; unmatched junction nucleotides: 9. This CDR3 contains 18 residues. The CDR3 nucleotides are TGTGCCAGCAAACTAGTCCTAGCGGGGGGGCCGAACACCGGGGAGCTGTTTTTT. This translates into CASKLVLAGGPNTGELFF.

The chain carries TRBV3-1 (or the pseudogene TRBV3-2) and TRBJ2-7, with TRBD1 matching 10 bases. Germline trimming cut 2 bases from V and 4 bases from J; bases unmatched to any gene: 5. Germline V gene data show CDR1 as LGHDT and CDR2 as YNNKEL (reference sequence). This CDR3 has 15 amino acids. The CDR3 here is CASSQQPGQGYEQYF. The CDR3, as DNA: TGTGCCAGCAGCCAACAACCGGGACAGGGGTACGAGCAGTACTTC.